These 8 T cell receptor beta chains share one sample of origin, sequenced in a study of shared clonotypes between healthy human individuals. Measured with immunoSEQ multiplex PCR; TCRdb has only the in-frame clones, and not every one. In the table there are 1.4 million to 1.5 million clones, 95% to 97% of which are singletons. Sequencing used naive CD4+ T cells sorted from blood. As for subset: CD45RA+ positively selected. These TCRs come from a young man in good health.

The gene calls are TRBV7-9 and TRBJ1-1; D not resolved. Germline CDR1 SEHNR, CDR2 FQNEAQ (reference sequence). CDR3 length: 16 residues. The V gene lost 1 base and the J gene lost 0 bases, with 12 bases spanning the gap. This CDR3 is CASSLVPASLNTEAFF. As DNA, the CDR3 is TGTGCCAGCAGCTTAGTTCCTGCCAGCCTGAACACTGAAGCTTTCTTT.

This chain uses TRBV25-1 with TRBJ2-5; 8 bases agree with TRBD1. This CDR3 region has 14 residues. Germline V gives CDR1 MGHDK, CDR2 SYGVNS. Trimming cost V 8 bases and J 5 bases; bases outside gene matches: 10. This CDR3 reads CASGWTGQGETQYF. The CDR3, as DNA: TGTGCCAGCGGATGGACAGGGCAGGGGGAGACCCAGTACTTC.

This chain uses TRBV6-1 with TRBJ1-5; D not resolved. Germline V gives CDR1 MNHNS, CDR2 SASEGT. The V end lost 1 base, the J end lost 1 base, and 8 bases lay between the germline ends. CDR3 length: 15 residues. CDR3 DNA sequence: TGTGCCAGCAGTGAAGTGGTGGGAAGCAATCAGCCCCAGCATTTT. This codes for CASSEVVGSNQPQHF.

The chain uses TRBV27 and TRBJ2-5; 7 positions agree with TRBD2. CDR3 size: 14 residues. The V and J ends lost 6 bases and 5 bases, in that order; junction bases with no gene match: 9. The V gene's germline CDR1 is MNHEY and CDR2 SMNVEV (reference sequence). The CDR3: CASSGLVPRETQYF. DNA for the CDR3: TGTGCCAGCAGCGGACTAGTCCCAAGGGAGACCCAGTACTTC.

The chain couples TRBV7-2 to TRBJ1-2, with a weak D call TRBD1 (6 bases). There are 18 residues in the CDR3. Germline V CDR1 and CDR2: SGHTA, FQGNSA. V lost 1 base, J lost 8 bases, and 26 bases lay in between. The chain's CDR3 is CASSLGTLGESTGRGYTF. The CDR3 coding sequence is TGTGCCAGCAGCTTAGGGACTTTAGGGGAGTCGACAGGAAGAGGCTACACCTTC.

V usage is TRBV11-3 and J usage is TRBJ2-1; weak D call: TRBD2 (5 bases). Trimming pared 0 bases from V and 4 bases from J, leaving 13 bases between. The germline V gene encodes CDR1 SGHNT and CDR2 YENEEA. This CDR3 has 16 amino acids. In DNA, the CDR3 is TGTGCCAGCAGCTTAGAGACTGGAGGAAGGTACAATGAGCAGTTCTTC. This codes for CASSLETGGRYNEQFF.

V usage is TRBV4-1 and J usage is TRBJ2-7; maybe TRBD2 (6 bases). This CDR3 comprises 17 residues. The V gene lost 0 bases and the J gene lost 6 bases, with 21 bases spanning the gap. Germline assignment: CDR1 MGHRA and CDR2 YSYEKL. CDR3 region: CASSQDRRGGTLLEQYF. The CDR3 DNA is TGCGCCAGCAGCCAAGATAGGAGGGGCGGAACCTTACTCGAGCAGTACTTC.

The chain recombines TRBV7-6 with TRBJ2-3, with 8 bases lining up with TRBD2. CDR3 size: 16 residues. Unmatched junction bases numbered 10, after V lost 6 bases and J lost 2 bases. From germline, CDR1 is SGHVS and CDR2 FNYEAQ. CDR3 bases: TGTGCCAGCAGTTCCACCTCGGGAGGGATCACAGATACGCAGTATTTT. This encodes CASSSTSGGITDTQYF.